Described below is a single TCR beta chain sequence and its context. This sample was taken from a study of blood T cell repertoires in COVID-19. Study background: Acute and convalescent COVID-19 specimens originated in the United States, Italy and Spain.

Sequencing was performed with immunoSEQ multiplex PCR; in TCRdb, only in-frame clones are kept and a portion is missing. The sample consists of fewer than 85,000 clones, roughly four fifths of them appearing once. The J segment lost 4 bases and the V segment lost 4 bases, leaving 6 bases of the junction unmatched. Germline CDR1 MNHEY, CDR2 SMNVEV (reference sequence). The CDR3 consists of 14 residues. The sequenced sample was peripheral blood. J is TRBJ1-1 and V is TRBV27; 7 bases are shared with TRBD1. This sequence was found in a woman older than 75 with active or convalescent COVID-19. This CDR3 is CASSSEGARTEAFF. DNA of the CDR3: TGTGCCAGCAGTTCAGAGGGGGCGCGCACTGAAGCTTTCTTT.